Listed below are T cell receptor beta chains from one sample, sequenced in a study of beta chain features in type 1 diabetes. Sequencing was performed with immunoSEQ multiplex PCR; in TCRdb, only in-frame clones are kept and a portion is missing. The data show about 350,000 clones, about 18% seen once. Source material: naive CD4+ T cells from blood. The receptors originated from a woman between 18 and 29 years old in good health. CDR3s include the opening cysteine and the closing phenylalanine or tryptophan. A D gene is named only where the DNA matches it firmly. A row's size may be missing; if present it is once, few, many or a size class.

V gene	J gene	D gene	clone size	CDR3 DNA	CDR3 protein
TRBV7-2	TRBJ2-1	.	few	TGTGCCAGCAGCTTAGACAGCAATGAGCAGTTCTTC	CASSLDSNEQFF
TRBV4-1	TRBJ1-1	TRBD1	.	TGCGCCAGCAGACGTACAGGGGGGGAGGCTGAAGCTTTCTTT	CASRRTGGEAEAFF
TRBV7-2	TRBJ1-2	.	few	TGTGCCAGCAGCTGGCCGACAGGCGGCTATGGCTACACCTTC	CASSWPTGGYGYTF
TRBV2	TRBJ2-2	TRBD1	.	TGTGCCAGCAGTCCCGACAGGGTGGGCGGGGAGCTGTTTTTT	CASSPDRVGGELFF
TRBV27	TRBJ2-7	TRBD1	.	TGTGCCAGCAGTTTTGGCGCGGGACAGGGGGTCTACGAGCAGTACTTC	CASSFGAGQGVYEQYF
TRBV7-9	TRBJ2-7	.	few	TGTGCCAGCAGCTATACAAGCTACGAGCAGTACTTC	CASSYTSYEQYF
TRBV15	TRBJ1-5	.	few	TGTGCCACCAGCAGAAGGGGTGTGTTTTTGGATCCCCAGCATTTT	CATSRRGVFLDPQHF
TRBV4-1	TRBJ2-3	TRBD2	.	TGCGCCAGCAGCCAAGAAGCGCTAGCGGCAGATACGCAGTATTTT	CASSQEALAADTQYF
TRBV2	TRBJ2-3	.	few	TGTGCCAAGGGGGTGCCAGATACGCAGTATTTT	CAKGVPDTQYF
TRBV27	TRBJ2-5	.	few	TGTGCCAGCAGTACCTACAGGGAAGGAGAGACCCAGTACTTC	CASSTYREGETQYF
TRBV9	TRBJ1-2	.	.	TGTGCCAGCAGCCCTCACCGGCAACAGAGCTATGGCTACACCTTC	CASSPHRQQSYGYTF
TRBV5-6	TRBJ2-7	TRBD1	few	TGTGCCAGCAGCTCGGGACAGGAGGTATACGAGCAGTACTTC	CASSSGQEVYEQYF
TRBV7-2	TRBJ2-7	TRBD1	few	TGTGCCAGCAGCCGCCCGACAGGGGGCTTGTACGAGCAGTACTTC	CASSRPTGGLYEQYF
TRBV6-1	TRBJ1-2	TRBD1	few	TGTGCCAGCAGGACGGGACAGGGTTATGGCTACACCTTC	CASRTGQGYGYTF
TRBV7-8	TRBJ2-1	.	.	TGTGCCAGCAGCTTAGGTCTGCTCCTGAGTTCCTACAATGAGCAGTTCTTC	CASSLGLLLSSYNEQFF
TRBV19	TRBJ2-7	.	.	TGTGCCAGTCAAGGAGTTGACGAGCAGTACTTC	CASQGVDEQYF
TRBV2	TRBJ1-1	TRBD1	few	TGTGCCAGCAGTAGACAGGGGGCTGAAGCTTTCTTT	CASSRQGAEAFF
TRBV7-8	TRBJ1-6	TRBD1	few	TGTGCCAGCAGCTCCCGGACAGGTGGAAGCTATAATTCACCCCTCCACTTT	CASSSRTGGSYNSPLHF
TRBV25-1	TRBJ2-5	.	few	TGTGCCAGCAGTGCAACCGGGTCCCTGGCGACCCAGTACTTC	CASSATGSLATQYF
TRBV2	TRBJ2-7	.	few	TGTGCCAGCAACCCGGACACTTCTCTAGGGTCTGAGCAGTACTTC	CASNPDTSLGSEQYF
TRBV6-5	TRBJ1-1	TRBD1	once	TGTGCCAGCAGTACAGGGGGCGGCGCTTTCTTT	CASSTGGGAFF
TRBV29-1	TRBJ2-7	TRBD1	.	TGCAGCGCCAGAGGGGACAGGGGATTCTCCTACGAGCAGTACTTC	CSARGDRGFSYEQYF
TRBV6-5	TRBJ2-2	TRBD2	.	TGTGCCAGCAGTGTAGCGGGAGGGCTGGGACTGTTTTTT	CASSVAGGLGLFF
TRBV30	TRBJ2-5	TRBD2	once	TGTGCCTGGAGAGGCGGCGGGGGGGTACAAGAGACCCAGTACTTC	CAWRGGGGVQETQYF
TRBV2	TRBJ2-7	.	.	TGTGCCAGCTCGGAGGCCCGTTGGGCCTACGAGCAGTACTTC	CASSEARWAYEQYF
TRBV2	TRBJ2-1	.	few	TGTGCCAGCAGTCGAAACATGAGGGCCTACAATGAGCAGTTCTTC	CASSRNMRAYNEQFF
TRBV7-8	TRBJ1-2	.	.	TGTGCCAGCAGCCCGACTTCCACAGGGCCCTATGGCTACACCTTC	CASSPTSTGPYGYTF
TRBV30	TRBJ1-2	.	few	TGTGCCTGGAGTGTACAGGCGTTCGGCTACACCTTC	CAWSVQAFGYTF
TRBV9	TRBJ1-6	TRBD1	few	TGTGCCAGCAGCGTGGGACAGGAGTCACCCCTCCACTTT	CASSVGQESPLHF
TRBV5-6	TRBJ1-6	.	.	TGTGCCAGCAGCTTGTCCAGGGGCTATTCACCCCTCCACTTT	CASSLSRGYSPLHF
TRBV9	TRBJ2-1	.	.	TGTGCCAGCAGCGTAACGGGGGTGGCATACAATGAGCAGTTCTTC	CASSVTGVAYNEQFF
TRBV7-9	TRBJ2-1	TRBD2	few	TGTGCCAGCAGCTTAAGGACTAGCGGGAATGAGCAGTTCTTC	CASSLRTSGNEQFF
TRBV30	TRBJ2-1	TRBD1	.	TGTGCCTGGAGTGTGGGACAGGGGTACAATGAGCAGTTCTTC	CAWSVGQGYNEQFF
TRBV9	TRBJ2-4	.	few	TGTGCCAGCACGCCGGGACTGCGAGCCAAAAACATTCAGTACTTC	CASTPGLRAKNIQYF
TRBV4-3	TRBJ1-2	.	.	TGCGCCAGCAGCCAACAAGTCCGACAGGATAACTATGGCTACACCTTC	CASSQQVRQDNYGYTF
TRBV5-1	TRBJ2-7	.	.	TGCGCCAGCAGCTTGAGCGAGTCCTACGAGCAGTACTTC	CASSLSESYEQYF
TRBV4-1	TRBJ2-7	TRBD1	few	TGCGCCAGCAGCCCGATACTCAGGGGGAGAGGCGCCTACGAGCAGTACTTC	CASSPILRGRGAYEQYF
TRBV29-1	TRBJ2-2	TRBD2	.	TGCAGCGACTCGGGACTAGCGGGAGTTTGGGTTACCGGGGAGCTGTTTTTT	CSDSGLAGVWVTGELFF
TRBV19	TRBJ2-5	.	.	TGTGCCAGTAGTACTCAGGGGTTGTGGGAGACCCAGTACTTC	CASSTQGLWETQYF
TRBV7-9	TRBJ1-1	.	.	TGTGCCAGCAGGTCCAACAGGGTGGGGGACACTGAAGCTTTCTTT	CASRSNRVGDTEAFF
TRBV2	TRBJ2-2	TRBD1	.	TGTGCCAGCAGTGAGACAGGGGCGAACACCGGGGAGCTGTTTTTT	CASSETGANTGELFF
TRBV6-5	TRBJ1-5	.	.	TGTGCCAGCAGCCCGGCCAGGGAGGGTCAGCCCCAGCATTTT	CASSPAREGQPQHF
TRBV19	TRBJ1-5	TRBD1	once	TGTGCCAGTAGTATAGGGGTAGGGACAGGGGACCGCCAGCCCCAGCATTTT	CASSIGVGTGDRQPQHF
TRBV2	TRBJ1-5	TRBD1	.	TGTGCCAGCAGTCCACCTACAGGGGAGATTCAGCCCCAGCATTTT	CASSPPTGEIQPQHF
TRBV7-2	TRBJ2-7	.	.	TGTGCCAGCAGCTTAAAGCGGAACTCCTACGAGCAGTACTTC	CASSLKRNSYEQYF
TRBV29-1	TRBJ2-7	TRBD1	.	TGCAGCGTTGCTTATCTCGCCGGGACAGCTTACGAGCAGTACTTC	CSVAYLAGTAYEQYF
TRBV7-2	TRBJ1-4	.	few	TGTGCCAGCAGCTTTGGACAGAAGTACCGGGAAAAACTGTTTTTT	CASSFGQKYREKLFF
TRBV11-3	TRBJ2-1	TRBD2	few	TGTGCCAGCAGCTTAGGCGGGGGGTGGAATGAGCAGTTCTTC	CASSLGGGWNEQFF
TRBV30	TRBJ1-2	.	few	TGTACGGGGAGTTATAGCTATGGCTACACCTTC	CTGSYSYGYTF
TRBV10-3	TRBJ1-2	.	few	TGTGCCATCAGTGACGGAGGTGGCTACACCTTC	CAISDGGGYTF
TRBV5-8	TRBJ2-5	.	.	TGTGCCAGCAGCTTAGGCGGTCAGACCCAGTACTTC	CASSLGGQTQYF
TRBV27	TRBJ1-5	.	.	TGTGCCAGCAGTCCAAACCGGGCCGAGGGACTCACTCAGCCCCAGCATTTT	CASSPNRAEGLTQPQHF
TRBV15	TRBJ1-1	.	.	TGTGCCACCAGCAGTCGGGAGACTGAAGCTTTCTTT	CATSSRETEAFF
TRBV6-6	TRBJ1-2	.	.	TGTGCCAGCAGTCCCCCCCGGCGGGAAATTAACTATGGCTACACCTTC	CASSPPRREINYGYTF
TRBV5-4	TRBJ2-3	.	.	TGTGCCAGCAGCTTCCCCTCAGGAAGATCCCCACAAACAGATACGCAGTATTTT	CASSFPSGRSPQTDTQYF
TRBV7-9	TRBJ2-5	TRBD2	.	TGTGCCAGCACCGAACTAGCGTCGCTGGAGACCCAGTACTTC	CASTELASLETQYF
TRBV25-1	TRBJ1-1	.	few	TGTGCCAGCAGGAGGAAGCAGGCCCAAGGGGACACTGAAGCTTTCTTT	CASRRKQAQGDTEAFF
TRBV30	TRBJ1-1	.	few	TGTGCCTGGAGTCCCCGAGCTGAAGCTTTCTTT	CAWSPRAEAFF
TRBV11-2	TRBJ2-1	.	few	TGTGCCAGCAGCCCGACTCGAAATGAGCAGTTCTTC	CASSPTRNEQFF
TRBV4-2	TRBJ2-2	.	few	TGTGCCAGCACCCAAGGAGGAAGCAGAGGGAAATACACCGGGGAGCTGTTTTTT	CASTQGGSRGKYTGELFF